The present TCR beta chain was sequenced within a study of identical twins (dated by TCRdb to the mid-2010s). Background for the entire study: TCR alpha and beta repertoires from monozygotic twins, unrelated adults of various ages and cord blood were deep-sequenced to test whether fetal clonotypes persist. To rule out contamination, replicate twin experiments were performed at different times with different library preparation protocols.

Overall study outcomes, separate from this receptor: Compared with coincidental sharing between unrelated individuals, an excess of low generation-probability sequences was observed among out-of-frame TCR alpha sequences shared between twins. Fewer insertions were carried by abundant cord blood beta clonotypes, a similar but weaker trend appeared in young adult naive repertoires, and no such trend appeared in memory repertoires. Because the same donors could not be followed over many years, the conclusions depended on cross-sectional statistical analysis. Excess twin sharing in beta out-of-frame sequences was weaker because fewer shared sequences lowered the signal-to-noise ratio. Invariant T cells such as MAIT and iNKT could partly confound zero-insertion analyses, although diverse VJ usage argued against such confounding for most clonotypes. Out-of-frame TCR alpha sharing in monozygotic twins was systematically underestimated by recombination models, whereas sharing between unrelated individuals was in agreement with the recombination models.

Libraries came from 5' RACE. Instrument on record: Illumina HiSeq 2000. Template switching introduced a universal primer binding site; the final cDNA contained a unique molecular identifier, enabling accurate counting of TCR cDNA molecules. Specific primers in the conserved constant-segment region were used to synthesize first-strand cDNA for TCR alpha and beta chains. To control for contamination, each cDNA library was double barcoded with a SMART-Mk sample barcode plus Illumina barcodes. Two successive PCR steps introduced TruSeq adapter sequences along with Illumina sample barcodes. Sequencing of the TCR alpha and beta cDNA libraries was done on the Illumina HiSeq platform using custom primers. Per the source publication's procedure: MiGEC was used to process raw reads and extract unique molecular identifiers, and MiXCR was used to find CDR3 positions. For each individual, recombination models were inferred using an EM algorithm with the repgenHMM and IGoR tools. The analysis of shared clonotypes was done with the tcR package in R, with sharing normalized by the product of cloneset sizes. Out-of-frame nonproductive sequences were analyzed to study raw recombination free of thymic and clonal selection effects. TCRdb took the public reads, trimmed them with fastp at Q25, ran MiXCR for clone calling and kept in-frame beta chains. Each CDR3 protein appears once, grouped with its most common genes and DNA. These V and J calls derive from TCRdb rather than the authors' analysis. This sample is represented by approximately 600,000 distinct CDR3 sequences; about 7.6% of them were singletons. The top ten hold 1.6% of the sample.

The germline V gene encodes CDR1 DFQATT and CDR2 SNEGSKA (reference sequence). V lost 6 bases and J lost 1 base; the stretch between them is 10 bases long. Including the terminal cysteine and phenylalanine, the CDR3 comprises 12 residues. CDR3 DNA only is kept here, 36 bases in frame from base 1. About this clonotype itself: The target of this receptor is not known. Base qualities are missing; no much larger clone stands one base away.

Only healthy Caucasian donors were included. The twin cohort comprised three pairs of female monozygotic twins, all aged about 18 to 30 years. The RNA used for TCR libraries was isolated from peripheral blood mononuclear cells. These data were likewise used in another study, on yellow fever vaccine responses in identical twins. The second paper further reports: The T cell response to vaccination in identical twins was reported by the authors to appear partly convergent and partly personalized. In identical twins, the study followed T cell clones that responded to the vaccine with precision.

The clonotype comes from a woman aged 18-29 years in good health. The specimen sequenced was PBMCs. Recombination linked TRBV20-1 to TRBJ2-7; TRBD2 is a weak D gene call, 5 bases matching. In nucleotides, the sequence is TGCAGTGCCCAGGACTCATCCTACGAGCAGTACTTC. Its protein reads: CSAQDSSYEQYF.